This T cell receptor beta chain emerged from a study of CD8 T cells in Susac syndrome (dated by TCRdb to about 2019). A note on the overall study: Whether CD8+ T cell activation and differentiation in Susac syndrome was antigen driven was tested using repertoire sequencing.

This clonotype was seen only once. This clone's antigen is unknown. No clone much larger than this one lies a single base away; base qualities are absent. A single read is weak support. What the study reported, not specific to this receptor: The study acknowledged that relatively few individuals were included in the TCR sequencing and HLA analysis.

RNA was extracted using the RNeasy kit, and roughly 0.5 to 1 ug of the RNA was reverse transcribed with random hexamers. TCR beta CDR3 regions were amplified with the immunoSEQ multiplex PCR assay covering 54 Vbeta and 13 Jbeta segments. To correct PCR amplification bias, a synthetic template baseline was used for both primer optimization and computational correction. In the source study's methods: Reads were annotated to V, D and J genes per IMGT and analyzed with immunoSEQ Analyzer, keeping only productive sequences. Clonality was computed as one minus Shannon entropy normalized by log2 of the number of productive unique sequences. For each patient and control, public and private clones were evaluated among the 100 most prevalent clones. A clone was defined as Susac-specific if it was absent from the healthy and MS cohorts, from over a thousand published viral clones and from other ImmuneACCESS disease sequences. TCRdb reworked the public reads: Q25 trimming with fastp, MiXCR clone assembly, productive beta chains retained. For every CDR3 protein sequence, its rows merge into one entry that carries the most common genes and DNA. TCRdb, not the original authors, processed these V and J calls. For this sample there are roughly 200,000 distinct CDR3 sequences; 85% to 95% appear just once. The top ten clonotypes cover approximately 0.081% of the sample.

Peripheral blood CD8+ and CD4+ T cells from healthy donors, Susac syndrome patients and multiple sclerosis patients were profiled using high-throughput TCR beta sequencing. The multiple sclerosis controls were treatment-naive patients whose relapsing-remitting disease, either stable or active, fulfilled the revised McDonald criteria. Bulk CD8+ and CD4+ T cells were purified magnetically by negative isolation, whereas CD8+ TEMRA cells were enriched by FACS. Blood was drawn into EDTA tubes, processed within 24 hours, and PBMCs were isolated by density gradient centrifugation. PBMCs destined for TCR sequencing were cryopreserved in liquid nitrogen and later thawed in a 37 °C water bath. The sorted or isolated CD4+, CD8+ and CD8+ TEMRA cells reached a purity of at least 90%. The CDR3 has 15 amino acids, counting the end cysteine and phenylalanine. CDR3 DNA only is kept here, 45 bases in frame from base 1. CDR1 DFQATT and CDR2 SNEGSKA are derived from the germline V gene (reference sequence). V is cut by 3 bases and J by 3 bases, and the space between the germline ends is 17 bases.

The TCR sequence derives from a human donor with multiple sclerosis. This chain is built from TRBV20-1 and TRBJ1-1; the best D guess is TRBD1, with 5 bases matching. Material: CD4+ T cells from PBMCs. The CDR3 here reads CSASGVRVGDTEAFF. The nucleotides read TGCAGTGCTAGTGGGGTTCGGGTGGGGGACACTGAAGCTTTCTTT.